These 3 T cell receptor beta chains were all obtained from the same sample, sequenced in a study of T cells in localized non-small cell lung cancer. Produced via immunoSEQ multiplex PCR; TCRdb's table is partial and in-frame only. The sample lists about 52,000 clones, around nine tenths seen once, with around 16% in the top ten. Specimen: PBMCs, collected before any cancer treatment. The source of these receptors is a female donor with stage II lung adenocarcinoma.

This sequence joins TRBV4-2 and TRBJ2-5; 11 bases map to TRBD2. CDR1 is LGHNA and CDR2 is YNFKEQ in the germline V gene. Losses at the gene ends were 4 bases for V and 0 bases for J; bases not matched to a gene: 16. The CDR3 has 20 residues. CDR3 nucleotides: TGTGCCAGCAGCCGCCAACACCTAGCGGGGGGCCTAGTGTACCAAGAGACCCAGTACTTC. Its translation: CASSRQHLAGGLVYQETQYF.

The CDR3 sequence: CASSARTGTVNTEAFF. In nucleotides, the CDR3 is TGTGCCAGCAGCGCAAGAACCGGGACAGTGAACACTGAAGCTTTCTTT. The rearrangement uses TRBV5-4 and TRBJ1-1, with 7 bases fitting TRBD1. CDR1 and CDR2 (germline): SGHNT, YYREEE (reference sequence). Trimming took 4 bases from V and 0 from J; bases not matched to a gene: 9. CDR3 size: 16 residues.

The chain is built from TRBV6-6 and TRBJ2-7; D is perhaps TRBD2 (5 bases). Trimming took 2 bases from V and 0 from J, leaving 8 bases between them. CDR3 length equals 14 residues. Germline V gene lookup returns CDR1 MNHNY and CDR2 SVGAGI (reference sequence). CDR3 nucleotide sequence: TGTGCCAGCAGTTACAGCGGTAGCTCCTACGAGCAGTACTTC. Encoded protein: CASSYSGSSYEQYF.